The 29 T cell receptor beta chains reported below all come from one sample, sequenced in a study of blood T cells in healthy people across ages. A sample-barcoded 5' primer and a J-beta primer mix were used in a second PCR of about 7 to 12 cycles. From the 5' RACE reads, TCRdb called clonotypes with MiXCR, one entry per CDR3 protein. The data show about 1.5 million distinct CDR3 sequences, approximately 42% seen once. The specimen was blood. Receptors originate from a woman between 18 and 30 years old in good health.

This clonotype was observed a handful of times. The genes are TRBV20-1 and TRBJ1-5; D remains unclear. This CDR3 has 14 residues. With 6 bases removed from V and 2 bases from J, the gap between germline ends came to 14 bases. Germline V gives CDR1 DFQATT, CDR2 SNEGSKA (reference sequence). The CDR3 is CSASGPRGNQPQHF. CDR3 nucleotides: TGCAGTGCCTCCGGTCCGCGGGGCAATCAGCCCCAGCATTTT.

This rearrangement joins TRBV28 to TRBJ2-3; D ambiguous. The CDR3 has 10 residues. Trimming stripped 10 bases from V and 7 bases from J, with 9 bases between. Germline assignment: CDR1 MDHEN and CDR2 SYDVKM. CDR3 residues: CATWFNTQYF. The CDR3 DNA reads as TGTGCCACCTGGTTTAATACGCAGTATTTT.

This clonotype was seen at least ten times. This CDR3 reads CASSVTSTDTQYF. In DNA, the CDR3 is TGTGCCAGCAGTGTGACGTCCACAGATACGCAGTATTTT. The chain recombines TRBV9 with TRBJ2-3, with D unclear. Germline values: CDR1 SGDLS, CDR2 YYNGEE. The CDR3 contains 13 residues. Trimming stripped 5 bases from V and 2 bases from J, with 9 bases between.

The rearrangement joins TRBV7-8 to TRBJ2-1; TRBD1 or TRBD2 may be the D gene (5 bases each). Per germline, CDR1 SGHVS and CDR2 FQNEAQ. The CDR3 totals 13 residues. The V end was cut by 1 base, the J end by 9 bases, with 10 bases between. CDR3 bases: TGTGCCAGCAGCTTAGAACGGGGCCCTGAGCAGTTCTTC. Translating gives CASSLERGPEQFF.

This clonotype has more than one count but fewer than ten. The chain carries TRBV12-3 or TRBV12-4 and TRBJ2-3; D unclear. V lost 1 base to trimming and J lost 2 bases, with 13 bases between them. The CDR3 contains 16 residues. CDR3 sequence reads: CASSLGVRLNTDTQYF. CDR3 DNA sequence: TGTGCCAGCAGTTTAGGGGTTAGGCTAAACACAGATACGCAGTATTTT.

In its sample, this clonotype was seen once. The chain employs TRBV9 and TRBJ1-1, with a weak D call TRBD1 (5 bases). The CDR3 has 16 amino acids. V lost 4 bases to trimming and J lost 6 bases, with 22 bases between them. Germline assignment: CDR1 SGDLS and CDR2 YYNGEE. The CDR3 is CASSPRMQGIVAEAFF. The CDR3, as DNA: TGTGCCAGCAGCCCCCGGATGCAGGGAATAGTAGCTGAAGCTTTCTTT.

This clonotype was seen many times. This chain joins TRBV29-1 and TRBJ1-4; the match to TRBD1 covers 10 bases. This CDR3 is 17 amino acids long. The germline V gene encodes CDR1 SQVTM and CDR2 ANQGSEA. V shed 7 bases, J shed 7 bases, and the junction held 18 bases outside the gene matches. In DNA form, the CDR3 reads TGCAGCGCCTCTCCGGGACAGGGGATTTTGCTCGGTGAAAAACTGTTTTTT. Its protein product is CSASPGQGILLGEKLFF.

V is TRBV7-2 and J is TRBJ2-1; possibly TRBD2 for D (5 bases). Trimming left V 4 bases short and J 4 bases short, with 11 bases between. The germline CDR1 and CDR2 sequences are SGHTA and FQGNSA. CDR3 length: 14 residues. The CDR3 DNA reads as TGTGCCAGCAGCTGGTCGGGCGGGTACAATGAGCAGTTCTTC. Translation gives CASSWSGGYNEQFF.

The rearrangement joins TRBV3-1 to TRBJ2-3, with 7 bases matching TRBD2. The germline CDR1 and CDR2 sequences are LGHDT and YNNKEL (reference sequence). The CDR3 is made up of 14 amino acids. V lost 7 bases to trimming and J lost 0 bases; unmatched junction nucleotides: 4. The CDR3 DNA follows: TGTGCCAGCACCAGCGGGGAGAGCACAGATACGCAGTATTTT. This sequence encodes CASTSGESTDTQYF.

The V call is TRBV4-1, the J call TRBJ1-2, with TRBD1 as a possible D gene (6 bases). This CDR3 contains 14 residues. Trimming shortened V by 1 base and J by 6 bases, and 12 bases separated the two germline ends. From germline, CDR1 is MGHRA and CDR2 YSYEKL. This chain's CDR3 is CASSQVAGEDGYTF. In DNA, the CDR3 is TGCGCCAGCAGCCAAGTTGCAGGGGAGGATGGCTACACCTTC.

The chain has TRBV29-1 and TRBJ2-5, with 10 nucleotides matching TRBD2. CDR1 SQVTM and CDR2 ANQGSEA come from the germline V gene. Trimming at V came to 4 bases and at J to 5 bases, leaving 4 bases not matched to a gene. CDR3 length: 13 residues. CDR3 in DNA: TGCAGCGTTGTAGCGGGGGGCGGGGAGACCCAGTACTTC. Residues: CSVVAGGGETQYF.

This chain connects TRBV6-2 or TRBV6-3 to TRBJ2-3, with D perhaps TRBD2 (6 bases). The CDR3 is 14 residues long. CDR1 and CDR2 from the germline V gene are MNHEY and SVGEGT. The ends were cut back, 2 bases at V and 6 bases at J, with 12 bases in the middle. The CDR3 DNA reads TGTGCCAGCAGTTACGGCGGGGCTGGGGATACGCAGTATTTT. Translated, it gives CASSYGGAGDTQYF.

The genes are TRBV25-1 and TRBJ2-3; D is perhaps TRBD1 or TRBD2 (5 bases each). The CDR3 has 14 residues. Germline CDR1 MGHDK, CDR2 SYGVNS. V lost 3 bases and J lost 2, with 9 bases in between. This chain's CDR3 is CASSDFGATDTQYF. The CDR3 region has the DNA TGTGCCAGCAGTGATTTCGGGGCCACAGATACGCAGTATTTT.

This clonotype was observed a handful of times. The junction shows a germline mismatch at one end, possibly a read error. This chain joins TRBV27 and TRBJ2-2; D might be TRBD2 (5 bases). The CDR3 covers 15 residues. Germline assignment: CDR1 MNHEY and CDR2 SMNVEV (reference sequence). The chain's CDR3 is CASILSGLAVGELFF. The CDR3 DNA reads TGTGCCAGCATTTTAAGCGGCCTAGCCGTCGGGGAGCTGTTTTTT.

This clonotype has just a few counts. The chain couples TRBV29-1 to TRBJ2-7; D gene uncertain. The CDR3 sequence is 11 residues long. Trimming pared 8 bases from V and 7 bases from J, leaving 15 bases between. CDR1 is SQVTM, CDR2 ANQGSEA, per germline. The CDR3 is CSKAPSNEQYF. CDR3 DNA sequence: TGCAGCAAAGCCCCGTCTAATGAGCAGTACTTC.

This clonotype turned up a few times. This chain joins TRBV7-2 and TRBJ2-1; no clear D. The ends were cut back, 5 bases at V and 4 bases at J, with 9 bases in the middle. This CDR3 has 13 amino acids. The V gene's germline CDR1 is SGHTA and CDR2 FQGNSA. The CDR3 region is CASSVLTYNEQFF. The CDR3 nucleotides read TGTGCCAGCAGCGTTCTTACGTACAATGAGCAGTTCTTC.

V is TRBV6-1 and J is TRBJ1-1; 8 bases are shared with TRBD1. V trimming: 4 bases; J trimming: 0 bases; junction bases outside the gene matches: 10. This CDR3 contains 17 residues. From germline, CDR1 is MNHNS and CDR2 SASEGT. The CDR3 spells CASSGIVPGQVNTEAFF. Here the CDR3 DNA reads TGTGCCAGCAGTGGCATAGTCCCGGGACAGGTGAACACTGAAGCTTTCTTT.

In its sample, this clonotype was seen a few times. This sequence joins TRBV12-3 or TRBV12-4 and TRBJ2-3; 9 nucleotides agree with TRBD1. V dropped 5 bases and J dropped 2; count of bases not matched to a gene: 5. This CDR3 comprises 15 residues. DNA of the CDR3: TGTGCCAGCAGTCGCCGGGACAGGGTCACAGATACGCAGTATTTT. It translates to CASSRRDRVTDTQYF.

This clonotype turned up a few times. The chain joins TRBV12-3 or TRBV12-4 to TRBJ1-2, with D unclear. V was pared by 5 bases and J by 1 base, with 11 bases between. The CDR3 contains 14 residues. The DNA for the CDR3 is TGTGCCAGCAGTCCCGTGCGGAGTAACTATGGCTACACCTTC. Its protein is CASSPVRSNYGYTF.

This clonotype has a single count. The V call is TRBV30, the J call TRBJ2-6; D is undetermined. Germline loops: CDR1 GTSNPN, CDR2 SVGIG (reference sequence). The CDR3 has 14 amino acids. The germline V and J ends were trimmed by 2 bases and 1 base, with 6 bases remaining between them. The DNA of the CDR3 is TGTGCCTGGAGTTCCGGGTCTGGGGCCAACGTCCTGACTTTC. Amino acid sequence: CAWSSGSGANVLTF.

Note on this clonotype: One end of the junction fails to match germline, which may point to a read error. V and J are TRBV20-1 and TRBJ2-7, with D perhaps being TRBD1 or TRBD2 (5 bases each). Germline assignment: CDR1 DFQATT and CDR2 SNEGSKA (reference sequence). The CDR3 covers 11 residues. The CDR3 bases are TGCGGTGCTAGGGGACCCTACGAGCAGTACTTC. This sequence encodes CGARGPYEQYF.

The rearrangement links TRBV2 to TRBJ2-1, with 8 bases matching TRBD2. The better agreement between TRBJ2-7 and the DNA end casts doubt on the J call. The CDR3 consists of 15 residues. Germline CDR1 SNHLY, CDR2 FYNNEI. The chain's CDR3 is CASSERSGGNNEQYF. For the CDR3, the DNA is TGTGCCAGCAGTGAAAGGAGCGGGGGTAACAATGAGCAGTACTTC.

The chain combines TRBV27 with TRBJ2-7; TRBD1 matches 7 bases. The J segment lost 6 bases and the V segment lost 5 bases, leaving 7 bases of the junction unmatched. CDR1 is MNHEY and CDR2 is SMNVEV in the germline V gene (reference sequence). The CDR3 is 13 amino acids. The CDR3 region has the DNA TGTGCCAGCAGTCCCCAGACAGGGAGCGAGCAGTACTTC. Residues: CASSPQTGSEQYF.

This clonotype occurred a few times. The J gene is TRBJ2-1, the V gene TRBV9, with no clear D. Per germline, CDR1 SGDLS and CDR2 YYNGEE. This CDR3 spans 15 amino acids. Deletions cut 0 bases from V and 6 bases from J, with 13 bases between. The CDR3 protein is CASSVGWAGGNEQFF. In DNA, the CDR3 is TGTGCCAGCAGCGTAGGCTGGGCAGGTGGCAATGAGCAGTTCTTC.

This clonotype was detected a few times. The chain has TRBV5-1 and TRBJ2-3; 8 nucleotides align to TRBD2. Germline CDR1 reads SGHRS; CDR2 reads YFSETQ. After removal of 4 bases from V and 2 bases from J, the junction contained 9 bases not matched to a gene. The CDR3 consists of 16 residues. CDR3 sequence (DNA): TGCGCCAGCAGCCTGTTACTAGCGGAGTTCACAGATACGCAGTATTTT. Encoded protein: CASSLLLAEFTDTQYF.

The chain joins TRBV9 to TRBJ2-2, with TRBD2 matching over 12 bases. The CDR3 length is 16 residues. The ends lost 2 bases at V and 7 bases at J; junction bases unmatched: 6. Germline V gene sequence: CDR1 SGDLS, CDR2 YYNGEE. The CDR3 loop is CASSVGLAGTVGELFF. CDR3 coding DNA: TGTGCCAGCAGCGTTGGACTAGCGGGGACGGTCGGGGAGCTGTTTTTT. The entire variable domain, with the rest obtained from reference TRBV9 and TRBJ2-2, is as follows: DSGVTQTPKHLITATGQRVTLRCSPRSGDLSVYWYQQSLDQGLQFLIQYYNGEERAKGNILERFSAQQFPDLHSELNLSSLELGDSALYFCASSVGLAGTVGELFFGEGSRLTVL.

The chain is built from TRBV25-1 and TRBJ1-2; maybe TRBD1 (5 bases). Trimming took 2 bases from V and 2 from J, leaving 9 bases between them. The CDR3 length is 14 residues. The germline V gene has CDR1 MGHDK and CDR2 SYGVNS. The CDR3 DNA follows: TGTGCCAGCAGTGAACACAGGAAAAACTATGGCTACACCTTC. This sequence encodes CASSEHRKNYGYTF.

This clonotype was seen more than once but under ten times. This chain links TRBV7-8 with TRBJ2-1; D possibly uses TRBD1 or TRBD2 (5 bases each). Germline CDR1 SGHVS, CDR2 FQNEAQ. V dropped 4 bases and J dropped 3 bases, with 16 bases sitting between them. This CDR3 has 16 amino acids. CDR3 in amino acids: CASSSGRGAGYNEQFF. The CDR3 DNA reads TGTGCCAGCAGCTCCGGAAGGGGAGCAGGCTACAATGAGCAGTTCTTC.

The CDR3 sequence: CASRQDTYAFF. The CDR3 region has the DNA TGTGCCAGCAGACAGGACACCTACGCTTTCTTT. The V and J genes are TRBV7-9 and TRBJ1-1; a weak D match, TRBD1 (5 bases). The germline CDR1 and CDR2 sequences are SEHNR and FQNEAQ (reference sequence). The V end was cut by 6 bases, the J end by 11 bases, with 13 bases between. The CDR3 contains 11 residues.